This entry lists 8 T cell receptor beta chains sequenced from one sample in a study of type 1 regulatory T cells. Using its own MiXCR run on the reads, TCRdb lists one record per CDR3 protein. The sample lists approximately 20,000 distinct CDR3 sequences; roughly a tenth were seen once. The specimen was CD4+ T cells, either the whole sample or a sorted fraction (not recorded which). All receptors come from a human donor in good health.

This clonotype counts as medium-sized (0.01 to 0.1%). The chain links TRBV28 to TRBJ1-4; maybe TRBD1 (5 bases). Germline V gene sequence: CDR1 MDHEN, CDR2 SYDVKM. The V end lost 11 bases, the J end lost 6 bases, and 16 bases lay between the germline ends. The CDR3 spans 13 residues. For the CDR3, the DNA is TGTGCCGTCCCCGGGACGGTTGATGAAAAACTGTTTTTT. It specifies CAVPGTVDEKLFF.

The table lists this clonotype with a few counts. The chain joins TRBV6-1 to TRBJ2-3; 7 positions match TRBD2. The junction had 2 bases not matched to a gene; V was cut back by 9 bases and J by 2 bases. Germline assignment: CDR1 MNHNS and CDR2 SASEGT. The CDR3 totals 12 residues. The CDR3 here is CASGTTTDTQYF. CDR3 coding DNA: TGTGCCAGTGGGACTACCACAGATACGCAGTATTTT.

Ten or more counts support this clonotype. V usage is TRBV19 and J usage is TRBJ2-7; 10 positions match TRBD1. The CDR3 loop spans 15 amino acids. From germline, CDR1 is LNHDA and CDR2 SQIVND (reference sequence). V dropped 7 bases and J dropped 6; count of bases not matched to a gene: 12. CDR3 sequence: CASNRQGATHGEQYF. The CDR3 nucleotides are TGTGCCAGTAACCGACAGGGGGCGACTCATGGCGAGCAGTACTTC.

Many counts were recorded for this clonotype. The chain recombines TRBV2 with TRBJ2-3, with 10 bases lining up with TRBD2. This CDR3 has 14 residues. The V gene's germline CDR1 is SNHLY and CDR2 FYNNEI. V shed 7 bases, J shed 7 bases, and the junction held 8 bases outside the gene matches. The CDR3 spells CASKAGGPSYTQYF. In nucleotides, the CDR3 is TGTGCCAGCAAAGCGGGAGGGCCGTCTTATACGCAGTATTTT.

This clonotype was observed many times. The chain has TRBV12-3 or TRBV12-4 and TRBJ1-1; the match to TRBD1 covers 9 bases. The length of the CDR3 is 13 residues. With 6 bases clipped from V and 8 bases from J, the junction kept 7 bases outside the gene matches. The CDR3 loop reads CASSPGTGKEAFF. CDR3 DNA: TGTGCCAGCAGCCCCGGGACAGGGAAGGAAGCTTTCTTT.

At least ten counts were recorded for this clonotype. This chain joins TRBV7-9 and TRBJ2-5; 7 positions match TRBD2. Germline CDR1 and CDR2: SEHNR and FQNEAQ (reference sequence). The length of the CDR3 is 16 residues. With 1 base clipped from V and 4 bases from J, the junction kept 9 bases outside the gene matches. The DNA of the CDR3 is TGTGCCAGCAGCTTAGTTCGGGGGGATGGAGGAGAGACCCAGTACTTC. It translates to CASSLVRGDGGETQYF.

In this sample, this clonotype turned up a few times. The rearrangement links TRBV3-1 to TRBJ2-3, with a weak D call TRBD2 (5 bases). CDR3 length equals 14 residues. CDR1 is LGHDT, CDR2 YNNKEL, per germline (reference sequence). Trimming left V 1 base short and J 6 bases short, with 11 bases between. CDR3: CASSQVRSGDTQYF. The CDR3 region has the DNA TGTGCCAGCAGCCAAGTTCGGAGCGGCGATACGCAGTATTTT.

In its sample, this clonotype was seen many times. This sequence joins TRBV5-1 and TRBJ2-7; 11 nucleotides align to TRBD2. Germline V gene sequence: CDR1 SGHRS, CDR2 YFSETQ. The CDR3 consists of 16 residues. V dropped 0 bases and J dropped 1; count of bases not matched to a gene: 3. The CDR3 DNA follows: TGCGCCAGCAGCTTGGTTACTAGCGGGAGTTCCTACGAGCAGTACTTC. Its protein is CASSLVTSGSSYEQYF.